These T cell receptor beta chains were read from a single sample in a study of T cell repertoires in cytomegalovirus infection. TCRdb re-called the reads through MiXCR, storing one row per CDR3 protein. This sample has approximately 470,000 distinct CDR3 sequences, with approximately 42% found just once. The antigens of these receptors remain unknown. The input for sequencing was cultured PBMCs, taken from culture after CMV antigen stimulation. These receptors all come from a human donor in good health (CMV status not recorded). Some clones in this sample may be carry-over from other donors' samples. The CDR3 runs from the conserved cysteine through the conserved F or W. Each record gives: V gene, clone size, D gene, J gene, CDR3 protein, CDR3 DNA. D genes are given only for firm matches. The size entry is marked missing in some rows and otherwise reads once, few, many or a size class.

v_gene: TRBV7-6; abundance: -; d_gene: -; j_gene: TRBJ2-7; CDR3aa: CASSLAPGEGYEQYF; CDR3nt: TGTGCCAGCAGCTTAGCACCAGGGGAGGGGTACGAGCAGTACTTC
v_gene: TRBV7-2; abundance: many; d_gene: TRBD2; j_gene: TRBJ2-5; CDR3aa: CASSPGLAGEETQYF; CDR3nt: TGTGCCAGCAGCCCGGGACTAGCGGGAGAGGAGACCCAGTACTTC
v_gene: TRBV6-5; abundance: few; d_gene: -; j_gene: TRBJ1-3; CDR3aa: CATQLDPQSYTIYF; CDR3nt: TGTGCCACCCAACTAGACCCTCAGAGCTACACCATATATTTT
v_gene: TRBV7-2; abundance: many; d_gene: -; j_gene: TRBJ2-3; CDR3aa: CASSIHRARPDTQYF; CDR3nt: TGTGCCAGCAGCATTCATAGGGCTAGGCCAGATACGCAGTATTTT
v_gene: TRBV12-3/TRBV12-4; abundance: -; d_gene: TRBD2; j_gene: TRBJ2-5; CDR3aa: CASSHGRKVSGSPAGAQYF; CDR3nt: TGTGCCAGCAGCCATGGCCGGAAAGTAAGCGGGAGCCCCGCAGGGGCCCAGTACTTC
v_gene: TRBV7-1; abundance: -; d_gene: TRBD1; j_gene: TRBJ2-4; CDR3aa: CASSHSGTGLNIQYF; CDR3nt: TGTGCCAGCAGCCACTCTGGGACAGGGTTAAACATTCAGTACTTC
v_gene: TRBV7-9; abundance: -; d_gene: TRBD1; j_gene: TRBJ1-6; CDR3aa: CATQGISYNSPLHF; CDR3nt: TGTGCCACACAGGGGATCTCCTATAATTCACCCCTCCACTTT
v_gene: TRBV7-8; abundance: few; d_gene: -; j_gene: TRBJ2-2; CDR3aa: CASSLVLRAPGELFF; CDR3nt: TGTGCCAGCAGCTTAGTGCTCAGGGCCCCCGGGGAGCTGTTTTTT
v_gene: TRBV20-1; abundance: -; d_gene: -; j_gene: TRBJ2-1; CDR3aa: CSARDLHNEQFF; CDR3nt: TGCAGTGCTAGAGATCTTCACAATGAGCAGTTCTTC
v_gene: TRBV7-6; abundance: -; d_gene: -; j_gene: TRBJ2-3; CDR3aa: CASSLVLEDTQYF; CDR3nt: TGTGCCAGCAGCTTAGTGCTAGAAGATACGCAGTATTTT
v_gene: TRBV6-6; abundance: few; d_gene: -; j_gene: TRBJ2-1; CDR3aa: CASSYSEGRGYNEQFF; CDR3nt: TGTGCCAGCAGTTACTCGGAGGGAAGGGGTTACAATGAGCAGTTCTTC
v_gene: TRBV7-2; abundance: many; d_gene: -; j_gene: TRBJ2-5; CDR3aa: CASTRGGNPQETQYF; CDR3nt: TGTGCCAGCACCCGTGGGGGGAATCCGCAAGAGACCCAGTACTTC
v_gene: TRBV7-2; abundance: -; d_gene: -; j_gene: TRBJ1-1; CDR3aa: CASSFGGPSGEAFF; CDR3nt: TGTGCCAGCAGCTTCGGGGGCCCATCGGGCGAAGCTTTCTTT
v_gene: TRBV11-2; abundance: few; d_gene: TRBD2; j_gene: TRBJ2-3; CDR3aa: CASSPLSLREFTDTQYF; CDR3nt: TGTGCCAGCAGCCCGCTTAGTTTGCGGGAGTTTACAGATACGCAGTATTTT
v_gene: TRBV6-2/TRBV6-3; abundance: -; d_gene: -; j_gene: TRBJ2-1; CDR3aa: CATDTGNEQFF; CDR3nt: TGTGCCACCGATACCGGCAATGAGCAGTTCTTC
v_gene: TRBV7-2; abundance: few; d_gene: -; j_gene: TRBJ1-5; CDR3aa: CASSSGGSGIQPQHF; CDR3nt: TGTGCCAGCAGCTCGGGAGGCTCCGGTATCCAGCCCCAGCATTTT
v_gene: TRBV18; abundance: -; d_gene: TRBD2; j_gene: TRBJ2-3; CDR3aa: CASSPLLAGGTDTQYF; CDR3nt: TGTGCCAGCTCACCCCTCCTAGCGGGGGGCACAGATACGCAGTATTTT
v_gene: TRBV12-3/TRBV12-4; abundance: -; d_gene: TRBD2; j_gene: TRBJ2-2; CDR3aa: CASSPPSGGAWDGELFF; CDR3nt: TGTGCCAGCAGCCCCCCTAGCGGGGGGGCCTGGGACGGGGAGCTGTTTTTT
v_gene: TRBV10-2; abundance: -; d_gene: TRBD2; j_gene: TRBJ2-1; CDR3aa: CASSESGTSEFF; CDR3nt: TGCGCCAGCAGTGAGTCCGGGACTAGCGAGTTCTTC
v_gene: TRBV7-2; abundance: -; d_gene: TRBD2; j_gene: TRBJ2-5; CDR3aa: CASSLTSGSGETQYF; CDR3nt: TGTGCCAGCAGCTTGACTAGCGGGAGCGGAGAGACCCAGTACTTC
v_gene: TRBV28; abundance: -; d_gene: TRBD2; j_gene: TRBJ2-1; CDR3aa: CASTGLAGGRIDNEQFF; CDR3nt: TGTGCCAGCACCGGACTAGCGGGGGGCCGAATTGACAATGAGCAGTTCTTC
v_gene: TRBV12-3/TRBV12-4; abundance: -; d_gene: TRBD1; j_gene: TRBJ2-5; CDR3aa: CASSLVGTGGETQYF; CDR3nt: TGTGCCAGCAGTTTAGTTGGGACAGGGGGAGAGACCCAGTACTTC
v_gene: TRBV7-2; abundance: few; d_gene: -; j_gene: TRBJ2-5; CDR3aa: CASSTHEKAEQETQYF; CDR3nt: TGTGCCAGCAGCACCCACGAGAAAGCGGAACAAGAGACCCAGTACTTC
v_gene: TRBV2; abundance: -; d_gene: -; j_gene: TRBJ2-3; CDR3aa: CASSRLVGTQYF; CDR3nt: TGTGCCAGCAGTCGACTAGTAGGTACGCAGTATTTT
v_gene: TRBV12-5; abundance: few; d_gene: -; j_gene: TRBJ2-7; CDR3aa: CASGPRGSYEQYF; CDR3nt: TGTGCTAGTGGTCCCCGGGGGTCCTACGAGCAGTACTTC
v_gene: TRBV4-1; abundance: many; d_gene: -; j_gene: TRBJ2-2; CDR3aa: CASSQVWGETGIRRNTGELFF; CDR3nt: TGCGCCAGCAGCCAAGTATGGGGGGAAACAGGGATCCGGCGGAACACCGGGGAGCTGTTTTTT
v_gene: TRBV7-2; abundance: many; d_gene: -; j_gene: TRBJ2-7; CDR3aa: CASSLRLGSFEQYF; CDR3nt: TGTGCCAGCAGCTTGAGACTGGGGTCGTTCGAGCAGTACTTC
v_gene: TRBV6-2/TRBV6-3; abundance: -; d_gene: TRBD2; j_gene: TRBJ2-7; CDR3aa: CASRRMGGLADYEQYF; CDR3nt: TGTGCCAGCAGACGGATGGGGGGACTAGCGGACTACGAGCAGTACTTC
v_gene: TRBV7-2; abundance: many; d_gene: -; j_gene: TRBJ2-3; CDR3aa: CASSPQGGSTDTQYF; CDR3nt: TGTGCCAGCAGCCCCCAGGGGGGGAGCACAGATACGCAGTATTTT
v_gene: TRBV7-9; abundance: -; d_gene: TRBD1; j_gene: TRBJ2-7; CDR3aa: CASSLPGQHEQYF; CDR3nt: TGTGCCAGCAGCTTACCGGGACAGCACGAGCAGTACTTC
v_gene: TRBV7-2; abundance: -; d_gene: TRBD2; j_gene: TRBJ2-5; CDR3aa: CASSLFLAGAQETQYF; CDR3nt: TGTGCCAGCAGCTTATTCCTAGCGGGGGCACAAGAGACCCAGTACTTC
v_gene: TRBV19; abundance: -; d_gene: TRBD1; j_gene: TRBJ1-2; CDR3aa: CASSLYGTGNYGYTF; CDR3nt: TGTGCCAGTAGTCTTTACGGGACAGGGAACTATGGCTACACCTTC
v_gene: TRBV11-3; abundance: few; d_gene: TRBD2; j_gene: TRBJ2-1; CDR3aa: CASSHGLAWASNEQFF; CDR3nt: TGTGCCAGCAGCCATGGACTAGCCTGGGCATCCAATGAGCAGTTCTTC
v_gene: TRBV12-3/TRBV12-4; abundance: few; d_gene: -; j_gene: TRBJ1-1; CDR3aa: CASSPTGYIEAFF; CDR3nt: TGTGCCAGCAGTCCAACAGGGTATATTGAAGCTTTCTTT
v_gene: TRBV7-2; abundance: -; d_gene: -; j_gene: TRBJ2-7; CDR3aa: CASSTGGTTLSYEQYF; CDR3nt: TGTGCCAGCAGCACAGGAGGGACCACCCTATCCTACGAGCAGTACTTC
v_gene: TRBV7-2; abundance: many; d_gene: -; j_gene: TRBJ1-4; CDR3aa: CASSLVTDEKLFF; CDR3nt: TGTGCCAGCAGCTTAGTCACAGATGAAAAACTGTTTTTT
v_gene: TRBV11-2; abundance: many; d_gene: -; j_gene: TRBJ1-1; CDR3aa: CASSLSTEAFF; CDR3nt: TGTGCCAGCAGCCTAAGCACTGAAGCTTTCTTT
v_gene: TRBV7-2; abundance: -; d_gene: TRBD2; j_gene: TRBJ2-1; CDR3aa: CASSLKREAYNEQFF; CDR3nt: TGTGCCAGCAGCTTAAAGCGGGAGGCCTACAATGAGCAGTTCTTC
v_gene: TRBV5-1; abundance: -; d_gene: -; j_gene: TRBJ1-4; CDR3aa: CASSPSGQPGTNEKLFF; CDR3nt: TGCGCCAGCAGCCCCTCAGGACAGCCGGGAACTAATGAAAAACTGTTTTTT
v_gene: TRBV19; abundance: -; d_gene: TRBD1; j_gene: TRBJ2-1; CDR3aa: CASSGTVYNEQFF; CDR3nt: TGTGCCAGTAGTGGGACAGTCTACAATGAGCAGTTCTTC